The clone carrying this TCR beta chain has a handful of counts. The 5'RACE template-switching step produced TCR cDNA and added a universal primer site and UMIs. TCRdb used MiXCR to reprocess the 5' RACE reads, holding one entry per CDR3 protein. The table records more than 65,000 distinct CDR3 sequences, more than 10% of them present only once. This record comes from a study of T cells after yellow fever vaccination. This CDR3 has 16 amino acids. The V end was cut by 1 base, the J end by 0 bases, with 12 bases between. Germline CDR1 is SGHKS and CDR2 is YYEKEE (reference sequence). Overall study results and limits: The bulk population could contribute abundant contaminating clonotypes to FACS-sorted repertoires. A weaker secondary response peaked on day 5, the primary on day 15. Post-booster samples contained most primary-vaccination clones (approximately 95% CD4, about 85% CD8).

The sequence was obtained from a man aged 18 to 29 who received the YFV17D yellow fever vaccine. The chain uses TRBV5-5 and TRBJ2-3, with a weak D call TRBD2 (5 bases). This specimen consisted of CD8+ T cells not binding an NS4B(214-222) dextramer, sorted from PBMCs, obtained around 3 weeks after the first yellow fever vaccination. The DNA of the CDR3 is TGTGCCAGCAGCTTGAGAGGGCCCGACAGCACAGATACGCAGTATTTT. Protein: CASSLRGPDSTDTQYF. The variable domain in full, with the rest retrieved from reference TRBV5-5 and TRBJ2-3, is DAGVTQSPTHLIKTRGQQVTLRCSPISGHKSVSWYQQVLGQGPQFIFQYYEKEERGRGNFPDRFSARQFPNYSSELNVNALLLGDSALYLCASSLRGPDSTDTQYFGPGTRLTVL.